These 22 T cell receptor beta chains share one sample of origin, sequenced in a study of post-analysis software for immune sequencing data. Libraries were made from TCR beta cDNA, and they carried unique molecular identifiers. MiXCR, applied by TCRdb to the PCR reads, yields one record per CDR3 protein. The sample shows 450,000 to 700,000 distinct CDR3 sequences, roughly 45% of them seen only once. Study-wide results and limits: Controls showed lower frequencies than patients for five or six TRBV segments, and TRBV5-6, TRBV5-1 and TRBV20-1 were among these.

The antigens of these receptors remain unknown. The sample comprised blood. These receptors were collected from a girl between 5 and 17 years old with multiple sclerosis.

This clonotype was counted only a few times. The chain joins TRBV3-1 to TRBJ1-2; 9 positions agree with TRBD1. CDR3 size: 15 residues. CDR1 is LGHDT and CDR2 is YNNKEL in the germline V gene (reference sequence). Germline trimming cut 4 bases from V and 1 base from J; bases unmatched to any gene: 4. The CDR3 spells CASSRGTGINYGYTF. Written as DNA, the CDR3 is TGTGCCAGCAGCCGCGGGACAGGGATTAACTATGGCTACACCTTC.

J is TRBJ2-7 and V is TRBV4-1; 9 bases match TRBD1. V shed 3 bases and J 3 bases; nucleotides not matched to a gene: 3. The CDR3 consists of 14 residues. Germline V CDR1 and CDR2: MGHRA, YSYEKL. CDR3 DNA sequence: TGCGCCAGCAGCCAGCCGGGACAGGGCTACGAGCAGTACTTC. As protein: CASSQPGQGYEQYF.

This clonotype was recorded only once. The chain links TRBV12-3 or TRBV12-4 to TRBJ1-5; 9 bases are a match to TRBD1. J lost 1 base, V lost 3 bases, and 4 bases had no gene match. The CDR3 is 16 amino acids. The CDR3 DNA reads TGTGCCAGCAGTTTGGGACAGGGTCGAAGCAATCAGCCCCAGCATTTT. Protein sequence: CASSLGQGRSNQPQHF.

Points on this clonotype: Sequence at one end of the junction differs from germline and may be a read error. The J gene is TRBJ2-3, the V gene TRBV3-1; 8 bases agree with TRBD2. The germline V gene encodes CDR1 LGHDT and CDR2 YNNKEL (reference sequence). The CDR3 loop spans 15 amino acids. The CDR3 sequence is CASSHLGLGTGTQYF. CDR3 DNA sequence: TGTGCCAGCAGCCATCTGGGACTAGGCACAGGTACGCAGTATTTT.

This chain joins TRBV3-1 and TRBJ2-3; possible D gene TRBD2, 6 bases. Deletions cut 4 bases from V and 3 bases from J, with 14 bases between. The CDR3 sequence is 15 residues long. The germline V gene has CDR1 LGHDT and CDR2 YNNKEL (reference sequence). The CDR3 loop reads CASSPRRLATDTQYF. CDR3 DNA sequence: TGTGCCAGCAGCCCCCGTCGGCTAGCGACAGATACGCAGTATTTT.

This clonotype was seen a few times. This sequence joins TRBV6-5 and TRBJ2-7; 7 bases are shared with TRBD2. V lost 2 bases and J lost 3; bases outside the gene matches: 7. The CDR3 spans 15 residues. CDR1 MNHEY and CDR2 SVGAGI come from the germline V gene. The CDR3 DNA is TGTGCCAGCAGTTACAGAGCGGGATATTTCTACGAGCAGTACTTC. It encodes CASSYRAGYFYEQYF.

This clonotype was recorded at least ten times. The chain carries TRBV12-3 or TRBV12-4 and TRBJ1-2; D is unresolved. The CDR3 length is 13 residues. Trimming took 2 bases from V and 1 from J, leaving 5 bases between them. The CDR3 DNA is TGTGCCAGCAGTTTACTAGATAACTATGGCTACACCTTC. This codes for CASSLLDNYGYTF.

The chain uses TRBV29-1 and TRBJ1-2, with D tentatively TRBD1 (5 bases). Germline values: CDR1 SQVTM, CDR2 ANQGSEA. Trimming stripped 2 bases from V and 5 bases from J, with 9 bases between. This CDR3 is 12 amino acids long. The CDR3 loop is CSVEQGSYGYTF. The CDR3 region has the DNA TGCAGCGTTGAACAGGGATCATATGGCTACACCTTC.

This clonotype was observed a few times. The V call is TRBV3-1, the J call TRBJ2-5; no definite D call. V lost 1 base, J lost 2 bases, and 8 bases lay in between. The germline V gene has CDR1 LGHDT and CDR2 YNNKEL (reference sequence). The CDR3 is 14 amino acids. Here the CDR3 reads CASSQGLIQETQYF. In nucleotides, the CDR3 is TGTGCCAGCAGCCAAGGACTCATTCAAGAGACCCAGTACTTC.

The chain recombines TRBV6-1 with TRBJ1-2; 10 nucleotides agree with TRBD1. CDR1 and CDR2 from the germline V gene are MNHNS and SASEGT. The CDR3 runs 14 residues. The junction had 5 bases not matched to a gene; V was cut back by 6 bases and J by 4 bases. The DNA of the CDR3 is TGTGCCAGCAGCCCCGGGACAGGGGCCTATGGCTACACCTTC. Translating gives CASSPGTGAYGYTF.

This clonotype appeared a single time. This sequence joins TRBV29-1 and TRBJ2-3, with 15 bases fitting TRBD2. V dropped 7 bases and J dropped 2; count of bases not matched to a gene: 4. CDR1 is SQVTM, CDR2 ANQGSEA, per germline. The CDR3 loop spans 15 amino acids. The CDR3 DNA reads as TGCAGCGCCGGGACTAGCGGGGGGCCCACAGATACGCAGTATTTT. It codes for CSAGTSGGPTDTQYF.

The CDR3 DNA reads TGTGCCAGCAGCCATGGGAGGGACAGGCGCCCCTACGAGCAGTACTTC. This codes for CASSHGRDRRPYEQYF. V usage is TRBV27 and J usage is TRBJ2-7; D possibly corresponds to TRBD1 (8 bases). Germline CDR1 and CDR2: MNHEY and SMNVEV (reference sequence). V was cut by 6 bases and J by 2 bases, with 20 bases left in between. This CDR3 is 16 amino acids long.

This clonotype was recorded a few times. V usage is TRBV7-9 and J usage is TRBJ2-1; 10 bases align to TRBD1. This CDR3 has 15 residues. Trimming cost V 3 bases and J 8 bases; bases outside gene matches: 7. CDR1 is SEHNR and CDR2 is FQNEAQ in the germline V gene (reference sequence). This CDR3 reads CASSFWTGGFDEQFF. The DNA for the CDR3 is TGTGCCAGCAGCTTTTGGACAGGGGGATTCGATGAGCAGTTCTTC.

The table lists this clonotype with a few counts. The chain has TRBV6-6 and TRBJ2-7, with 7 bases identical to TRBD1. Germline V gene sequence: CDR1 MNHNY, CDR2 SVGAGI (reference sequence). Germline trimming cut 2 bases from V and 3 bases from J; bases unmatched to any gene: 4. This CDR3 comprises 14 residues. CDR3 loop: CASSYKAGGYEQYF. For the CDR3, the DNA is TGTGCCAGCAGTTACAAGGCAGGGGGCTACGAGCAGTACTTC.

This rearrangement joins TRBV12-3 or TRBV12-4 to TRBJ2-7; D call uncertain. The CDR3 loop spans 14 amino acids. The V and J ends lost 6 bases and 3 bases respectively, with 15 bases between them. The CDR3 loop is CASSPPQELYEQYF. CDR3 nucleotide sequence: TGTGCCAGCAGCCCCCCGCAGGAACTCTACGAGCAGTACTTC.

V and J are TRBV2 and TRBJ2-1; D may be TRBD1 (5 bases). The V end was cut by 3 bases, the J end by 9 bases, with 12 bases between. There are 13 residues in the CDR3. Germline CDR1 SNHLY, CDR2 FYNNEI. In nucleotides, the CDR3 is TGTGCCAGCAGTGATTTGTCAGGGCCTGAGCAGTTCTTC. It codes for CASSDLSGPEQFF.

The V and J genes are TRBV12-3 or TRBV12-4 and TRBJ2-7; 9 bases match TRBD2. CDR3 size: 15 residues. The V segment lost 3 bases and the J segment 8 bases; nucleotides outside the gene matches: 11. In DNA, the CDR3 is TGTGCCAGCAGTTTTGGGCTAGCGGGATCCGACAAGCAGTACTTC. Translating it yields CASSFGLAGSDKQYF.

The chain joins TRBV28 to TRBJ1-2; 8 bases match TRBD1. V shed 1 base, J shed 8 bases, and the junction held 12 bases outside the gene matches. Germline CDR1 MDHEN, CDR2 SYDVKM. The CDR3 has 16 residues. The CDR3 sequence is CASSLLLRGPREGYTF. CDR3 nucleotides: TGTGCCAGCAGTTTATTACTCAGGGGGCCGAGGGAAGGCTACACCTTC.

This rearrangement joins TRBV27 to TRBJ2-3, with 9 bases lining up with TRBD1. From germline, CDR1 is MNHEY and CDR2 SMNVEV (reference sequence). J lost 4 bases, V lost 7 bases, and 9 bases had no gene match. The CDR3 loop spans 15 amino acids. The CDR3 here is CASKATGGSPDTQYF. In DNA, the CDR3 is TGTGCCAGCAAAGCGACAGGGGGGAGTCCAGATACGCAGTATTTT.

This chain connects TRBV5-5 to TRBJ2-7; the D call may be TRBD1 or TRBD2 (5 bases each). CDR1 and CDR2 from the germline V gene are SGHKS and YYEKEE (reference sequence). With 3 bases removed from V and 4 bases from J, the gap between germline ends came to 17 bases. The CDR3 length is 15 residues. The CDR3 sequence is CASSSGTGREYEQYF. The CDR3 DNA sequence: TGTGCCAGCAGCTCCGGGACGGGTAGGGAGTACGAGCAGTACTTC.

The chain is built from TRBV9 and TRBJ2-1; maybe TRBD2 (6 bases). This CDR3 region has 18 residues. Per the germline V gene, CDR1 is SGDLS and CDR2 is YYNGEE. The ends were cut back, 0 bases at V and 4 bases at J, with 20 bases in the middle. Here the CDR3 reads CASSVVPWGGAPYNEQFF. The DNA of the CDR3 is TGTGCCAGCAGCGTAGTACCCTGGGGCGGGGCGCCTTACAATGAGCAGTTCTTC.

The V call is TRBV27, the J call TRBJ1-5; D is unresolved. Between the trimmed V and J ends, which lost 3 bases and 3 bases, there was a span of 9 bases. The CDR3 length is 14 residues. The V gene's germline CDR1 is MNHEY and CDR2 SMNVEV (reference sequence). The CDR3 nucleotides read TGTGCCAGCAGTTTGTTGGGATACAATCAGCCCCAGCATTTT. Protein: CASSLLGYNQPQHF.